This TCR beta chain was sequenced in a study of cytomegalovirus exposure and HLA in healthy donors. About the study: Earlier, almost 120 million unique TCR beta sequences were recovered from 170 million or so T cells by an analysis.

CDR1 and CDR2 from the germline V gene are MGHRA and YSYEKL. With 4 bases clipped from V and 4 bases from J, the junction kept 11 bases outside the gene matches. This CDR3 contains 16 residues. Study findings and constraints: In most subjects, TCR beta sequences reportedly gave accurate predictions of HLA-A and HLA-B alleles. Sequencing probably produced one cluster of sequence variants that were highly shared.

The sample holds a few counts of this clone. As yet, its antigen is unknown. In the PCR, 60 Vbeta and 13 Jbeta primers were used. The data were produced by immunoSEQ multiplex PCR, yet TCRdb's version contains in-frame clones alone and is incomplete. In the table there are nearly 200,000 clones, approximately 78% of which are singletons. The receptor comes from a woman aged 45-59 years in good health and CMV-seropositive. The specimen sequenced was PBMCs. The chain is built from TRBV4-1 and TRBJ2-7, with 9 bases lining up with TRBD1. The CDR3 region is CASSPEAGQGFYEQYF. The DNA for the CDR3 is TGCGCCAGCAGCCCGGAGGCCGGACAGGGGTTTTACGAGCAGTACTTC.